This TCR beta chain stems from a study of blood T cells in healthy people across ages (dated by TCRdb to the mid-2010s). Regarding the research as a whole: In model experiments, roughly one uniquely barcoded TCR beta cDNA molecule per two T cells was captured by template switching. The donors were split into four age groups: young (average around 15 years), middle-aged (roughly 39), aged (roughly 60) and long-lived (roughly 88). The study analyzed two additional independent replicas of 1 million unique cDNA reads from the same blood draw for two donors, one aged 18 to 30 and one aged 80 or older. To avoid experimental bias, donors of different ages were spread randomly across the sequencing lanes. Using deep sequencing normalized with unique cDNA molecular identifiers, the study measured how TCR beta repertoire diversity changes with age. Study-level results and caveats: A strong correlation was found between observed TCR beta diversity and the percentage of naive T cells measured by flow cytometry. Observed TCR beta diversity per million T cells fell roughly linearly with age, and a significant reduction was already apparent by age around 39. The CMV infection status of donors was not known, potentially confounding age-related changes in expanded clonotypes. Bulk unsorted PBMC profiling prevented conclusive comparison of naive and antigen-experienced compartments. Estimates of total diversity based on one million sequenced T cells were regarded as lower bounds and as underestimates. The long-lived group showed more naive CD4+ T cells, fewer expanded clones and increased TCR diversity than the aged group, suggesting age selection.

Systemically healthy Caucasian individuals from Russia, roughly 40 in total and aged roughly 6 to 100 years, were included as donors. Each donor gave ten milliliters of peripheral blood, collected into EDTA-treated Vacutainer tubes. PBMCs were isolated by Ficoll-Paque density-gradient centrifugation, with at least 7 million obtained per sample. Total RNA was extracted from PBMCs with Trizol reagent, with at least 6 micrograms obtained per sample. For every donor, flow cytometry on a PBMC aliquot measured the percentage of naive CD45RAhigh/CD27high T cells. Libraries were constructed by 5' RACE. The instrument was an Illumina HiSeq 2500. The second PCR ran for about 7 to 11 cycles and used a J-beta primer mix along with a sample-barcoded 5' primer. A template-switch 5' adaptor carrying 12 random nucleotides introduced a unique molecular identifier onto each TCR beta cDNA molecule. Each sample yielded at least 3 million CDR3-containing paired-end reads. First-strand cDNA was synthesized from all RNA with the Mint cDNA synthesis kit, primed by a TRBC-specific oligonucleotide. After uracil-DNA glycosylase treatment, a first 18-cycle PCR used universal primers M1SS and BC2_uni_R on all cDNA. From the authors' description of their analysis: Each sample was normalized by randomly selecting 1 million high-quality reads, each carrying a distinct molecular identifier. Instead of being binned into consensus sequences, reads with shared molecular identifiers were discarded. MiTCR, run with a Q25 quality threshold and the strictest error-elimination algorithm, handled CDR3 identification, clonotype clustering and error correction. A nonparametric unseen species model with Euler transformation was used to estimate a lower bound on total TCR beta diversity. TCRdb reprocessed the public reads (quality trimming at Q25 with fastp, clone calling with MiXCR) and kept in-frame beta chains. Here each entry gathers all rows of one CDR3 protein and keeps the most common genes and DNA. The V and J calls, along with clone size, are taken from TCRdb and not from the paper's own processing. The sample table lists about 1,400,000 distinct CDR3 sequences, about 43% of them with a count of one. Together, the top ten hold 7.9% of the sample.

As concerns this clonotype: Its antigen has not been determined. One base away there is no much larger clone; base qualities are not given.

CDR1 MNHNS and CDR2 SASEGT were looked up in the germline V gene. Trimming takes 7 bases from V and 2 bases from J, and the germline ends sit 17 bases apart. The CDR3, cysteine through phenylalanine, is 15 amino acids long. Only the CDR3 DNA is retained, 45 bases long and in frame from the first base. The V gene is TRBV6-1 and the J gene is TRBJ1-1; a tentative D match to TRBD1 spans 6 bases. The receptor comes from a woman aged 18-30 years in good health. The specimen sequenced was blood. The nucleotide sequence reads as follows: TGTGCCAGCAAGAATACAGGGTCGGTCAACACTGAAGCTTTCTTT. Its translation reads: CASKNTGSVNTEAFF.